One sample yielded the 19 T cell receptor beta chains listed below, sequenced in a study of T cell responses to AZD1222 COVID-19 vaccine. Generated by immunoSEQ multiplex PCR, the TCRdb table keeps only in-frame clones and is missing some. The data contain under 200,000 clones, around 94% of them singletons. Material: peripheral blood, obtained 28 days after the second dose of the MenACWY control vaccine. The receptors derive from an adult who received the MenACWY meningococcal vaccine as a control.

J is TRBJ1-4 and V is TRBV27; 9 bases map to TRBD1. V was clipped by 7 bases and J by 4 bases; unmatched bases: 7. CDR3 length equals 15 residues. Germline CDR1 and CDR2: MNHEY and SMNVEV (reference sequence). Here the CDR3 DNA reads TGTGCCAGCAAAAAGGACAGGGGTTTTAATGAAAAACTGTTTTTT. Amino acid sequence: CASKKDRGFNEKLFF.

The V gene is TRBV28, the J gene TRBJ1-3, with a weak D call TRBD1 (6 bases). The V and J ends lost 3 bases and 6 bases respectively, with 12 bases between them. Germline V gene data show CDR1 as MDHEN and CDR2 as SYDVKM. The CDR3 is made up of 14 amino acids. Written as DNA, the CDR3 is TGTGCCAGCAGTTTGGGCGGGGGCGTAAACACCATATATTTT. This sequence encodes CASSLGGGVNTIYF.

The chain links TRBV2 to TRBJ2-5, with TRBD2 matching 13 bases. Per germline, CDR1 SNHLY and CDR2 FYNNEI. V lost 1 base, J lost 4 bases, and 18 bases stayed unmatched. The CDR3 length is 21 residues. CDR3 protein: CASSEDGPARPGLAGTETQYF. CDR3 coding DNA: TGTGCCAGCAGTGAAGACGGTCCCGCCCGCCCGGGACTAGCGGGAACAGAGACCCAGTACTTC.

The chain carries TRBV29-1 and TRBJ1-1; no clear D gene. The CDR3 extends over 12 amino acids. Looked up from germline, CDR1 is SQVTM and CDR2 is ANQGSEA. Trimming left V 5 bases short and J 0 bases short, with 7 bases between. CDR3 in DNA: TGCAGCGTTAGGGATCTGAACACTGAAGCTTTCTTT. Translated: CSVRDLNTEAFF.

The chain couples TRBV7-2 to TRBJ2-3; D is undetermined. There are 15 residues in the CDR3. Germline assignment: CDR1 SGHTA and CDR2 FQGNSA. Trimming left V 1 base short and J 2 bases short, with 10 bases between. DNA for the CDR3: TGTGCCAGCAGCTTAGGCCAGCATTCCACAGATACGCAGTATTTT. It codes for CASSLGQHSTDTQYF. Full variable domain (missing parts from reference TRBV7-2 and TRBJ2-3): GAGVSQSPSNKVTEKGKDVELRCDPISGHTALYWYRQSLGQGLEFLIYFQGNSAPDKSGLPSDRFSAERTGGSVSTLTIQRTQQEDSAVYLCASSLGQHSTDTQYFGPGTRLTVL.

This chain uses TRBV10-3 with TRBJ2-2; a weak D match, TRBD2 (6 bases). Between the trimmed V and J ends, which lost 6 bases and 3 bases, there was a span of 11 bases. The CDR3 spans 14 residues. The germline V gene encodes CDR1 ENHRY and CDR2 SYGVKD. CDR3 coding DNA: TGTGCCATCAGACCCCCGGGGGACACCGGGGAGCTGTTTTTT. Translation: CAIRPPGDTGELFF.

The rearrangement links TRBV9 to TRBJ1-3; the D is unclear. This CDR3 spans 15 amino acids. V was shortened by 0 bases and J by 0 bases, with 7 bases between the two germline ends. CDR1 is SGDLS and CDR2 is YYNGEE in the germline V gene. The CDR3 coding sequence is TGTGCCAGCAGCGTAGTCGGAAGCTCTGGAAACACCATATATTTT. It is translated as CASSVVGSSGNTIYF.

This sequence joins TRBV9 and TRBJ1-4; the match to TRBD1 covers 7 bases. The CDR3 sequence is 14 residues long. Germline V lookup: CDR1 SGDLS, CDR2 YYNGEE. V gave up 3 bases and J gave up 6 bases; unmatched junction bases: 5. CDR3 DNA sequence: TGTGCCAGCAGCGCTTGGACAGGAGATGAAAAACTGTTTTTT. Encoded protein: CASSAWTGDEKLFF.

The rearrangement links TRBV2 to TRBJ1-1; a weak D match, TRBD1 (5 bases). The CDR3 consists of 16 residues. V gave up 2 bases and J gave up 0 bases, with 13 bases separating them. Germline CDR1 is SNHLY and CDR2 is FYNNEI. In DNA, the CDR3 is TGTGCCAGCAGTGAACGTCTTTGGGGGTTGAACACTGAAGCTTTCTTT. It specifies CASSERLWGLNTEAFF.

This chain links TRBV27 with TRBJ1-3; D remains ambiguous. Germline V gene lookup returns CDR1 MNHEY and CDR2 SMNVEV (reference sequence). This CDR3 has 13 amino acids. V was clipped by 7 bases and J by 0 bases, with 7 bases between them. CDR3 loop: CASKGNSGNTIYF. The CDR3 nucleotides read TGTGCCAGCAAAGGGAACTCTGGAAACACCATATATTTT.

The J gene is TRBJ1-5, the V gene TRBV14; D remains ambiguous. The CDR3 is 13 amino acids. V was trimmed by 1 base and J by 7 bases, leaving 8 bases between them. In germline, CDR1 is SGHDN, CDR2 FVKESK. The CDR3 sequence is CASSQGKRQPQHF. The CDR3 bases are TGTGCCAGCAGCCAAGGGAAGCGGCAGCCCCAGCATTTT. The entire variable domain, with the rest obtained from reference TRBV14 and TRBJ1-5, is as follows: EAGVTQFPSHSVIEKGQTVTLRCDPISGHDNLYWYRRVMGKEIKFLLHFVKESKQDESGMPNNRFLAERTGGTYSTLKVQPAELEDSGVYFCASSQGKRQPQHFGDGTRLSIL.

The chain employs TRBV28 and TRBJ1-5, with D perhaps TRBD1 (6 bases). Deletions cut 7 bases from V and 0 bases from J, with 10 bases between. The CDR3 is made up of 14 amino acids. Germline V gives CDR1 MDHEN, CDR2 SYDVKM. The CDR3 nucleotides read TGTGCCAGCAAGGGGGAACTTAGCAATCAGCCCCAGCATTTT. Encoded protein: CASKGELSNQPQHF.

V is TRBV20-1 and J is TRBJ2-7; D is unresolved. This CDR3 region has 10 residues. Germline V gene sequence: CDR1 DFQATT, CDR2 SNEGSKA (reference sequence). Trimming left V 1 base short and J 6 bases short, with 4 bases between. This chain's CDR3 is CSARGSEQYF. In DNA form, the CDR3 reads TGCAGTGCTAGAGGGAGCGAGCAGTACTTC.

The chain employs TRBV6-5 and TRBJ2-7; TRBD1 agrees at 8 bases. Losses at the gene ends were 6 bases for V and 2 bases for J; bases not matched to a gene: 9. The CDR3 contains 15 residues. Per germline, CDR1 MNHEY and CDR2 SVGAGI. CDR3 nucleotide sequence: TGTGCCAGCAGCTTATTAGGACAGGGTCCCTACGAGCAGTACTTC. Amino acids: CASSLLGQGPYEQYF.

The rearrangement joins TRBV30 to TRBJ1-5; TRBD1 agrees at 7 bases. V dropped 1 base and J dropped 4; count of bases not matched to a gene: 1. CDR3 length equals 13 residues. Germline CDR1 GTSNPN, CDR2 SVGIG (reference sequence). CDR3 sequence reads: CAWSEGQNQPQHF. As DNA, the CDR3 is TGTGCCTGGAGTGAGGGACAGAATCAGCCCCAGCATTTT.

This sequence joins TRBV19 and TRBJ1-2; D remains unclear. Germline CDR1 is LNHDA and CDR2 is SQIVND (reference sequence). V was cut by 3 bases and J by 4 bases, with 9 bases left in between. The CDR3 covers 13 residues. The CDR3: CASSMRAIYGYTF. CDR3 nucleotides: TGTGCCAGTAGTATGAGAGCTATCTATGGCTACACCTTC.

The chain uses TRBV6-1 and TRBJ2-7; D may match TRBD1 or TRBD2 (5 bases each). The CDR3 runs 14 residues. Looked up from germline, CDR1 is MNHNS and CDR2 is SASEGT. The V gene lost 0 bases and the J gene lost 3 bases, with 9 bases spanning the gap. Here the CDR3 reads CASSEAWGNYEQYF. The CDR3 coding sequence is TGTGCCAGCAGTGAAGCGTGGGGGAACTACGAGCAGTACTTC.

The chain combines TRBV3-1 (or the pseudogene TRBV3-2) with TRBJ1-2, with D possibly TRBD1 on 5 matching bases. CDR1 is LGHDT, CDR2 YNNKEL, per germline (reference sequence). CDR3 length: 12 amino acids. The V and J ends lost 4 bases and 8 bases respectively, with 11 bases between them. Here the CDR3 reads CASSPGTGGYTF. The CDR3 nucleotides read TGTGCCAGCAGCCCGGGTACAGGCGGCTACACCTTC.

The chain combines TRBV24-1 with TRBJ2-1, with a weak D call TRBD2 (6 bases). V was cut by 3 bases and J by 5 bases, with 16 bases left in between. CDR1 and CDR2 from the germline V gene are KGHDR and SFDVKD. There are 16 residues in the CDR3. CDR3 DNA: TGTGCCACCAGTGATCTATCGAGCGGGTTCCACAATGAGCAGTTCTTC. Protein product: CATSDLSSGFHNEQFF.